This TCR beta chain was identified in a study of graft-versus-host responses after intestinal transplantation. About the study: Recipients had transplants, and these were multivisceral, liver-intestinal, or isolated intestinal.

The repertoire was sequenced with immunoSEQ multiplex PCR; TCRdb's copy has only in-frame clones and lacks some. The table has under 40,000 clones, around 94% seen once. CDR1 and CDR2 (germline): MNHNY, SVGAGI (reference sequence). Trimming removed 0 bases from V and 4 bases from J, with 9 bases in between. The CDR3 totals 14 residues. The material was PBMCs, obtained 16 days after intestinal transplant. The chain carries TRBV6-6 and TRBJ1-2; D is ambiguous. The sequence was obtained from a human patient who received an intestinal transplant, so some T cells may come from the graft donor. CDR3 protein: CASSYSGQAYGYTF. CDR3 nucleotides: TGTGCCAGCAGTTACTCCGGTCAGGCCTATGGCTACACCTTC.